The T cell receptor (beta chain) described here comes from a study of blood T cell repertoires in COVID-19. Study-wide background: COVID-19 samples collected from the United States, Italy and Spain covered acute and convalescent phases.

This CDR3 comprises 16 residues. Looked up from germline, CDR1 is MGHRA and CDR2 is YSYEKL. The V gene end was trimmed by 4 bases and the J gene end by 4 bases; junction bases not matched to a gene: 8. Original processing notes: From reference gene primer amplification, estimates of nucleated cell counts were derived. Assay used: immunoSEQ multiplex PCR; TCRdb lists only in-frame clones, some missing. Clone size and V and J calls were adopted from that table, with D and trimming inferred from the DNA. The sample has 150,000 to 200,000 clones, around four fifths seen once. This TCR was sampled from a woman in her thirties or forties with COVID-19, enrolled during active disease. The sequencing input was peripheral blood. The chain uses TRBV4-1 and TRBJ1-1, with 11 bases matching TRBD1. DNA for the CDR3: TGCGCCAGCAGCCCCCGGGGACAGGGGGGGGGCACTGAAGCTTTCTTT. Residues: CASSPRGQGGGTEAFF.